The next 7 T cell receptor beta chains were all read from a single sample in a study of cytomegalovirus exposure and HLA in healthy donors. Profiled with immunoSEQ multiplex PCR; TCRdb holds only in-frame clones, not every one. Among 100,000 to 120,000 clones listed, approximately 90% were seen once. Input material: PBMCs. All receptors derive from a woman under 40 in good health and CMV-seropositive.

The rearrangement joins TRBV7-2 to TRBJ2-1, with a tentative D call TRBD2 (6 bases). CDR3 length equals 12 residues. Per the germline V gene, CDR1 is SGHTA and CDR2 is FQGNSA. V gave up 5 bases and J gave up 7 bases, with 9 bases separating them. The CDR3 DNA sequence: TGTGCCAGCAGCAGACGGGGGAATGAGCAGTTCTTC. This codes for CASSRRGNEQFF.

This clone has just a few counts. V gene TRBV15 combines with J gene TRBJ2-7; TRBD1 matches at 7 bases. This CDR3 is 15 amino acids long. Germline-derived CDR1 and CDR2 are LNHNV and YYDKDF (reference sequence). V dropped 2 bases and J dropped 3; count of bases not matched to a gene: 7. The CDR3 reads CATSRFRDRHYEQYF. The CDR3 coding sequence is TGTGCCACCAGCAGATTCCGGGACAGACACTACGAGCAGTACTTC.

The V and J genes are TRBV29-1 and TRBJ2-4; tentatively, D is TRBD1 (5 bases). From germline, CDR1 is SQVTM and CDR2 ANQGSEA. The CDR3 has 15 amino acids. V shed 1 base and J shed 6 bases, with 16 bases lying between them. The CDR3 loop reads CSVEGGLIILNIQYF. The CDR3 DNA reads TGCAGCGTTGAAGGGGGCCTCATAATACTAAACATTCAGTACTTC. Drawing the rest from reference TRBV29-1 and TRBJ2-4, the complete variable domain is SAVISQKPSRDICQRGTSLTIQCQVDSQVTMMFWYRQQPGQSLTLIATANQGSEATYESGFVIDKFPISRPNLTFSTLTVSNMSPEDSSIYLCSVEGGLIILNIQYFGAGTRLSVL.

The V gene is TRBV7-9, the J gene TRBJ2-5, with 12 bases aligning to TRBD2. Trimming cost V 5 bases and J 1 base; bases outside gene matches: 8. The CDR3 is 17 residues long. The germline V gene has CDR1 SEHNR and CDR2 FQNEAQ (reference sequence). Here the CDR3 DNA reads TGTGCCAGCAGCCCGTTCACTAGCGGGGGGCCCCAAGAGACCCAGTACTTC. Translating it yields CASSPFTSGGPQETQYF.

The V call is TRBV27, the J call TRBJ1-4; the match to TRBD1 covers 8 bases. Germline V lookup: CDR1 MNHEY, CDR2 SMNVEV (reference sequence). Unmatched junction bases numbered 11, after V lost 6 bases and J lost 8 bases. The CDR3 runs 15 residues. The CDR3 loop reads CASSADRVMNEKLFF. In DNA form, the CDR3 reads TGTGCCAGCAGCGCGGACAGGGTGATGAACGAAAAACTGTTTTTT. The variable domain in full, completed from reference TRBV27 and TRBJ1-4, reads EAQVTQNPRYLITVTGKKLTVTCSQNMNHEYMSWYRQDPGLGLRQIYYSMNVEVTDKGDVPEGYKVSRKEKRNFPLILESPSPNQTSLYFCASSADRVMNEKLFFGSGTQLSVL.

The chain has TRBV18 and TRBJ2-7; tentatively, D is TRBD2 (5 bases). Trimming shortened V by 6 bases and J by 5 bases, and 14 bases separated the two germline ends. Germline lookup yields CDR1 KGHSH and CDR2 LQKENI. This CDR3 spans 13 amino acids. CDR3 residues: CASSLRDVDEQYF. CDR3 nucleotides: TGTGCCAGCTCCCTCCGGGATGTGGACGAGCAGTACTTC.

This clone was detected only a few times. The CDR3 sequence: CASSSGSNEKLFF. Here the CDR3 DNA reads TGCGCCAGCAGCTCGGGGTCTAATGAAAAACTGTTTTTT. This chain links TRBV5-1 with TRBJ1-4; the D is unclear. With 3 bases removed from V and 3 bases from J, the gap between germline ends came to 6 bases. The CDR3 spans 13 residues. CDR1 and CDR2 (germline): SGHRS, YFSETQ. The full variable domain, completed using reference TRBV5-1 and TRBJ1-4, is KAGVTQTPRYLIKTRGQQVTLSCSPISGHRSVSWYQQTPGQGLQFLFEYFSETQRNKGNFPGRFSGRQFSNSRSEMNVSTLELGDSALYLCASSSGSNEKLFFGSGTQLSVL.